This T cell receptor (beta chain) was obtained from a study of T cell responses to AZD1222 COVID-19 vaccine. Only in-frame clones appear in the TCRdb table, and some are missing; sequencing was by immunoSEQ multiplex PCR. The sample holds more than 95,000 clones, 93% seen once. Germline CDR1 LNHDA, CDR2 SQIVND (reference sequence). The V gene end was trimmed by 6 bases and the J gene end by 2 bases; junction bases not matched to a gene: 6. The CDR3 contains 15 residues. Note on this clone: The antigen remains unidentified.

Study results and caveats: Baseline seropositivity characterized only six AZD1222 recipients.

The source of this sequence is an adult in good health. Sequencing was performed on peripheral blood, taken on day 0 of AZD1222 vaccination. The rearrangement uses TRBV19 and TRBJ1-4, with TRBD1 matching over 7 bases. CDR3 nucleotides: TGTGCCAGTAGGCAACAGGGGCTGACTAATGAAAAACTGTTTTTT. This sequence encodes CASRQQGLTNEKLFF.